The 21 T cell receptor beta chains below were found in one sample sequenced in a study of T cell repertoires and Cas9 in healthy adults. Assay used: immunoSEQ multiplex PCR; TCRdb lists only in-frame clones, some missing. There are under 25,000 clones in the sample; 90% occur only once, and around 0.71% lies in the top ten. Specimen: CD4+ effector T cells (CD127+, CD25-, CD137-, CD154-) from PBMCs; culture status not recorded. The receptors were gathered from a human donor in good health.

The chain links TRBV30 to TRBJ1-1; TRBD1 might be the D (6 bases). The CDR3 loop spans 13 amino acids. The germline V and J ends were trimmed by 4 bases and 6 bases, with 15 bases remaining between them. In germline, CDR1 is GTSNPN, CDR2 SVGIG (reference sequence). The CDR3 DNA follows: TGTGCCTGGACTCTAAAGGGGGGGGCTGAAGCTTTCTTT. Translating it yields CAWTLKGGAEAFF.

The rearrangement joins TRBV6-5 to TRBJ1-2; perhaps TRBD1 as D (5 bases). V lost 6 bases to trimming and J lost 2 bases, with 10 bases between them. The CDR3 runs to 13 residues. Per germline, CDR1 MNHEY and CDR2 SVGAGI. DNA for the CDR3: TGTGCCAGCAGAGCCGGACAAAACTATGGCTACACCTTC. It yields the protein CASRAGQNYGYTF.

CDR3 sequence reads: CASSQNLGGAETQYF. The CDR3 DNA reads as TGCGCCAGCAGCCAAAATCTGGGGGGGGCCGAGACCCAGTACTTC. The chain joins TRBV4-1 to TRBJ2-5; TRBD2 might be the D (7 bases). This CDR3 has 15 amino acids. Trimming removed 2 bases from V and 5 bases from J, with 15 bases in between. Per germline, CDR1 MGHRA and CDR2 YSYEKL.

The V and J genes are TRBV7-2 and TRBJ2-5, with 7 positions matching TRBD1. The CDR3 extends over 17 amino acids. Per the germline V gene, CDR1 is SGHTA and CDR2 is FQGNSA. V lost 5 bases to trimming and J lost 4 bases; unmatched junction nucleotides: 16. The CDR3 protein is CASSLQINPGGRETQYF. The CDR3 nucleotides read TGTGCCAGCAGCCTTCAGATAAACCCAGGGGGAAGAGAGACCCAGTACTTC.

The gene calls are TRBV7-6 and TRBJ1-3; 11 positions agree with TRBD1. The CDR3 length is 17 residues. The V gene's germline CDR1 is SGHVS and CDR2 FNYEAQ. The V segment lost 5 bases and the J segment 0 bases; nucleotides outside the gene matches: 6. CDR3: CASSQWTGGPSGNTIYF. Written as DNA, the CDR3 is TGTGCCAGCAGCCAATGGACAGGGGGCCCCTCTGGAAACACCATATATTTT.

J is TRBJ1-3 and V is TRBV6-1; D is perhaps TRBD1 (5 bases). In germline, CDR1 is MNHNS, CDR2 SASEGT. This CDR3 is 20 amino acids long. Trimming shortened V by 4 bases and J by 0 bases, and 25 bases separated the two germline ends. CDR3 coding DNA: TGTGCCAGCAGTGGAATACGCGGATGGGGAGGGGCCCACTCTGGAAACACCATATATTTT. Amino acid sequence: CASSGIRGWGGAHSGNTIYF.

The rearrangement uses TRBV6-5 and TRBJ1-5, with D uncertain. CDR3 length: 16 residues. The V and J ends lost 2 bases and 2 bases respectively, with 13 bases between them. Germline CDR1 MNHEY, CDR2 SVGAGI. The CDR3 nucleotides read TGTGCCAGCAGTTACCAGGCCCCACGGGGCAATCAGCCCCAGCATTTT. Its protein product is CASSYQAPRGNQPQHF.

The gene calls are TRBV5-6 and TRBJ1-2; TRBD1 is a possible D gene (5 bases). V lost 1 base and J 4 bases, leaving 14 bases between the germline ends. Looked up from germline, CDR1 is SGHDT and CDR2 is YYEEEE. This CDR3 spans 15 amino acids. Written as DNA, the CDR3 is TGTGCCAGCAGCTTGTATACAGGAGGGGTCTATGGCTACACCTTC. It specifies CASSLYTGGVYGYTF.

The chain couples TRBV27 to TRBJ1-2, with TRBD1 matching 9 bases. The CDR3 length is 14 residues. Germline assignment: CDR1 MNHEY and CDR2 SMNVEV (reference sequence). Trimming at V came to 4 bases and at J to 5 bases, leaving 5 bases not matched to a gene. The CDR3 DNA follows: TGTGCCAGCAGTTCTCACGGGACAGGGTATGGCTACACCTTC. Residues: CASSSHGTGYGYTF.

The gene calls are TRBV11-2 and TRBJ2-3; 11 bases agree with TRBD2. Germline CDR1 SGHAT, CDR2 FQNNGV. CDR3 size: 18 residues. The ends lost 5 bases at V and 2 bases at J; junction bases unmatched: 12. The CDR3 here is CASSRLLSTSGATDTQYF. The CDR3 nucleotides are TGTGCCAGCAGCCGACTACTTTCGACTAGCGGGGCCACAGATACGCAGTATTTT. Together with reference TRBV11-2 and TRBJ2-3, the CDR3 gives the full variable domain: EAGVAQSPRYKIIEKRQSVAFWCNPISGHATLYWYQQILGQGPKLLIQFQNNGVVDDSQLPKDRFSAERLKGVDSTLKIQPAKLEDSAVYLCASSRLLSTSGATDTQYFGPGTRLTVL.

This clone was detected only a few times. The genes are TRBV7-3 and TRBJ2-3, with D maybe TRBD1 (5 bases). Trimming cost V 1 base and J 0 bases, with 8 bases left between them. The CDR3 sequence is 15 residues long. The germline gives CDR1 SGHTA, CDR2 FQGTGA. In nucleotides, the CDR3 is TGTGCCAGCAGCTTAATGTCAGGGAGCACAGATACGCAGTATTTT. As protein: CASSLMSGSTDTQYF.

V is TRBV2 and J is TRBJ2-3; D remains unclear. The CDR3 length is 11 residues. V was cut by 4 bases and J by 5 bases, with 4 bases left in between. Looked up from germline, CDR1 is SNHLY and CDR2 is FYNNEI. In DNA form, the CDR3 reads TGTGCCAGCAGTGCTGTAGATACGCAGTATTTT. It translates to CASSAVDTQYF.

The chain recombines TRBV7-8 with TRBJ1-6; possibly TRBD1 for D (6 bases). CDR3 length equals 16 residues. Germline-derived CDR1 and CDR2 are SGHVS and FQNEAQ. Trimming shortened V by 3 bases and J by 7 bases, and 16 bases separated the two germline ends. DNA of the CDR3: TGTGCCAGCAGCTTGTCCAGGGGCTTCTCGAATTCACCCCTCCACTTT. Translation gives CASSLSRGFSNSPLHF.

The J gene is TRBJ2-3, the V gene TRBV11-2; possible D gene TRBD1, 5 bases. Germline-derived CDR1 and CDR2 are SGHAT and FQNNGV. The V and J ends lost 0 bases and 2 bases respectively, with 12 bases between them. The CDR3 extends over 16 amino acids. CDR3 loop: CASSLDGAGFTDTQYF. CDR3 nucleotides: TGTGCCAGCAGCTTAGATGGGGCAGGGTTCACAGATACGCAGTATTTT.

This rearrangement joins TRBV20-1 to TRBJ1-1; no firm D call. CDR1 and CDR2 from the germline V gene are DFQATT and SNEGSKA (reference sequence). The CDR3 consists of 11 residues. Trimming took 5 bases from V and 1 from J, leaving 5 bases between them. The CDR3 protein is CSAVENTEAFF. CDR3 DNA sequence: TGCAGTGCTGTTGAGAACACTGAAGCTTTCTTT.

V gene TRBV19 combines with J gene TRBJ1-5, with no clear D. The CDR3 sequence is 15 residues long. The V end lost 4 bases, the J end lost 5 bases, and 15 bases lay between the germline ends. Germline assignment: CDR1 LNHDA and CDR2 SQIVND (reference sequence). CDR3 loop: CASSKGGVFDQPQHF. In nucleotides, the CDR3 is TGTGCCAGTAGTAAGGGCGGGGTTTTTGATCAGCCCCAGCATTTT.

V and J are TRBV7-9 and TRBJ1-1; D gene ambiguous. This CDR3 has 14 residues. V was shortened by 4 bases and J by 6 bases, with 15 bases between the two germline ends. Germline CDR1 and CDR2: SEHNR and FQNEAQ (reference sequence). The CDR3 DNA follows: TGTGCCAGCAGCTCGCAAACAGCTTTGGCTGAAGCTTTCTTT. It translates to CASSSQTALAEAFF.

The chain uses TRBV19 and TRBJ2-3; D gene ambiguous. There are 13 residues in the CDR3. CDR1 and CDR2 from the germline V gene are LNHDA and SQIVND (reference sequence). V lost 6 bases, J lost 0 bases, and 7 bases lay in between. The CDR3 region has the DNA TGTGCCAGTAGGACGGCTAGCACAGATACGCAGTATTTT. Translating gives CASRTASTDTQYF.

The chain joins TRBV6-6 to TRBJ2-2; 9 nucleotides agree with TRBD1. The CDR3 has 16 amino acids. Germline V gene lookup returns CDR1 MNHNY and CDR2 SVGAGI (reference sequence). The junction had 9 bases not matched to a gene; V was cut back by 4 bases and J by 6 bases. For the CDR3, the DNA is TGTGCCAGCAGTTGGACAGGGGCGGACGTATCCGGGGAGCTGTTTTTT. As protein: CASSWTGADVSGELFF.

The rearrangement uses TRBV5-6 and TRBJ2-6; D may be TRBD2 (5 bases). V was trimmed by 0 bases and J by 4 bases, leaving 8 bases between them. The V gene's germline CDR1 is SGHDT and CDR2 YYEEEE. This CDR3 has 15 amino acids. The CDR3 nucleotides are TGTGCCAGCAGCTTGGTAGCGTTCGGGGCCAACGTCCTGACTTTC. This sequence encodes CASSLVAFGANVLTF. The variable domain in full, with the rest retrieved from reference TRBV5-6 and TRBJ2-6, is DAGVTQSPTHLIKTRGQQVTLRCSPKSGHDTVSWYQQALGQGPQFIFQYYEEEERQRGNFPDRFSGHQFPNYSSELNVNALLLGDSALYLCASSLVAFGANVLTFGAGSRLTVL.

V usage is TRBV6-1 and J usage is TRBJ2-2; 8 nucleotides match TRBD1. V shed 6 bases and J 7 bases; nucleotides not matched to a gene: 10. Looked up from germline, CDR1 is MNHNS and CDR2 is SASEGT. The CDR3 has 15 amino acids. The CDR3: CASSFRRGLGGELFF. CDR3 nucleotide sequence: TGTGCCAGCAGCTTTCGCAGGGGGCTGGGCGGGGAGCTGTTTTTT.